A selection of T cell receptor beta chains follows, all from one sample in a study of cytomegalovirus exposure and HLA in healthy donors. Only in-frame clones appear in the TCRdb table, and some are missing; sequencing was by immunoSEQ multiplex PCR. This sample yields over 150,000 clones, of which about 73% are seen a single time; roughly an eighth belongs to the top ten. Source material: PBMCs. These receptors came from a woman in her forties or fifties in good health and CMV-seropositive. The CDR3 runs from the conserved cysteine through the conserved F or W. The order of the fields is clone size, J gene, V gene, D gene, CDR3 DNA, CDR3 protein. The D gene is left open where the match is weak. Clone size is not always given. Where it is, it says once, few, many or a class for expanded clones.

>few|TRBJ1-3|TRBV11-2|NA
TGTGCCAGCAGCTTCGGGGGGCAGGGAAACACCATATATTTT
CASSFGGQGNTIYF
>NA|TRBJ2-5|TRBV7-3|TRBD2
TGTGCCAGCAGCTCGGACTCCGGGGGGTCCCAGTACTTC
CASSSDSGGSQYF
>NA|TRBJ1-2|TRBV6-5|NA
TGTGCCAGCAGTTACTCGGACAGTAACTATGGCTACACCTTC
CASSYSDSNYGYTF
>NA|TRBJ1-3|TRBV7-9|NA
TGTGCCAGCAGCTTAGCAGGGGCTGGAAACACCATATATTTT
CASSLAGAGNTIYF
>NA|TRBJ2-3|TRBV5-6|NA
TGTGCCAGCAGCCTTGACAGAACAGATACGCAGTATTTT
CASSLDRTDTQYF
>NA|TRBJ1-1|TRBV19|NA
TGTGCCAGTAGTATATCTGACAGCTCTGAAGCTTTCTTT
CASSISDSSEAFF
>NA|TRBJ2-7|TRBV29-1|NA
TGCAGCGTTGAAGAACCCCCCGGCGGCTCCTACGAGCAGTACTTC
CSVEEPPGGSYEQYF
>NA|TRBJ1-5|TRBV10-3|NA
TGTGCCATCAGTGAGGGCCAGGCCAATCAGCCCCAGCATTTT
CAISEGQANQPQHF
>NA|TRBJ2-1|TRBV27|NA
TGTGCCAGCAGTTTAGGGCCCAACCACAATGAGCAGTTCTTC
CASSLGPNHNEQFF
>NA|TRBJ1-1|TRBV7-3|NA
TGTGCCAGCAGTCGAGGTAACGTGGACACTGAAGCTTTCTTT
CASSRGNVDTEAFF
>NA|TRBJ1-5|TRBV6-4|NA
TGTGCCAGCCTCTTCGGGGAAAATAGCAATCAGCCCCAGCATTTT
CASLFGENSNQPQHF
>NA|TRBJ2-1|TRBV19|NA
TGTGCCAGTAGTCCCGACAGCAATGAGCAGTTCTTC
CASSPDSNEQFF
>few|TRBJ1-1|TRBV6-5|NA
TGTGCCAGCAGTGCACAGGTTTACAACACTGAAGCTTTCTTT
CASSAQVYNTEAFF
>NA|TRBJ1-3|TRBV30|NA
TGTGCCTGGAGTTTTGAGGGAAACACCATATATTTT
CAWSFEGNTIYF
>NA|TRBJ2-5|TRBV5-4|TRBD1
TGTGCCAGCAGCTTGGCCTCAGGGGGCCCCCAAGGGACCCAGTACTTC
CASSLASGGPQGTQYF
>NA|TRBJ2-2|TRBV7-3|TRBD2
TGTGCCAGCAGCCGGACTAGCGGGGGTACCGGGGAGCTGTTTTTT
CASSRTSGGTGELFF
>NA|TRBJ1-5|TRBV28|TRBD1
TGTGCCAGCTCTTCCGGGACAGGGGGAAGCAATCAGCCCCAGCATTTT
CASSSGTGGSNQPQHF